This passage covers 23 T cell receptor beta chains from one sample sequenced in a study of T-cell reconstitution after alpha-beta-depleted transplantation in children. Preparation of the TCRbeta library was carried out with unique molecular identifiers. One entry per CDR3 protein, called by TCRdb with MiXCR from the PCR reads. The table has about 480,000 distinct CDR3 sequences, under 15% seen once. The starting material was PBMCs from the stem cell graft donor, obtained from the stem cell graft. The receptors here all came from a human donor who donated a stem cell graft to a child with combined immunodeficiency.

The genes are TRBV5-1 and TRBJ1-1; no definite D call. CDR1 SGHRS and CDR2 YFSETQ come from the germline V gene. V was pared by 0 bases and J by 6 bases, with 18 bases between. This CDR3 is built from 16 residues. The DNA for the CDR3 is TGCGCCAGCAGCTTGGATATCTCAGGAGGTATGGCTGAAGCTTTCTTT. It translates to CASSLDISGGMAEAFF.

This clonotype was picked up many times. This chain connects TRBV29-1 to TRBJ2-2; TRBD1 matches 7 bases. The V gene end was trimmed by 6 bases and the J gene end by 8 bases; junction bases not matched to a gene: 12. The CDR3 consists of 14 residues. Germline-derived CDR1 and CDR2 are SQVTM and ANQGSEA. DNA for the CDR3: TGCAGCGTCGACAAGGGACAGTTTAATGGGGAGCTGTTTTTT. Protein product: CSVDKGQFNGELFF.

The chain joins TRBV7-2 to TRBJ2-2; 7 bases fit TRBD2. V dropped 2 bases and J dropped 1; count of bases not matched to a gene: 4. This CDR3 comprises 16 residues. In germline, CDR1 is SGHTA, CDR2 FQGNSA. The chain's CDR3 is CASSLSGGGNTGELFF. The CDR3 nucleotides are TGTGCCAGCAGCTTAAGTGGCGGGGGGAACACCGGGGAGCTGTTTTTT.

The chain employs TRBV7-2 and TRBJ2-3, with 7 bases matching TRBD1. From germline, CDR1 is SGHTA and CDR2 FQGNSA. The V and J ends lost 5 bases and 0 bases, in that order; junction bases with no gene match: 5. The CDR3 runs 15 residues. CDR3 nucleotide sequence: TGTGCCAGCAGCGCCCAGACAGGGAGCACAGATACGCAGTATTTT. It codes for CASSAQTGSTDTQYF.

This clonotype showed up many times. V is TRBV10-3 and J is TRBJ2-7; D is ambiguous. V lost 6 bases and J lost 5, with 8 bases in between. The CDR3 is 11 residues long. CDR1 is ENHRY, CDR2 SYGVKD, per germline. The CDR3 reads CAIRSGDEQYF. The CDR3 nucleotides read TGTGCCATCAGAAGTGGCGACGAGCAGTACTTC.

This clonotype was counted between two and nine times. The V call is TRBV4-3, the J call TRBJ2-1; no clear D. This CDR3 contains 14 residues. Germline loops: CDR1 LGHNA, CDR2 YSLEER. Trimming cost V 1 base and J 7 bases, with 11 bases left between them. The DNA for the CDR3 is TGCGCCAGCAGCCAAGGGTACGGACCTAATGAGCAGTTCTTC. Its protein product is CASSQGYGPNEQFF.

This clonotype was seen only a few times. This chain uses TRBV7-9 with TRBJ2-2; 7 nucleotides align to TRBD1. This CDR3 has 17 amino acids. Germline CDR1 is SEHNR and CDR2 is FQNEAQ (reference sequence). V lost 4 bases, J lost 0 bases, and 8 bases stayed unmatched. The CDR3 DNA reads as TGTGCCAGCAGCTGGCCGGGACAGAAAACGAACACCGGGGAGCTGTTTTTT. This gives the protein CASSWPGQKTNTGELFF. Full variable domain (rest looked up from reference TRBV7-9 and TRBJ2-2): DTGVSQNPRHKITKRGQNVTFRCDPISEHNRLYWYRQTLGQGPEFLTYFQNEAQLEKSRLLSDRFSAERPKGSFSTLEIQRTEQGDSAMYLCASSWPGQKTNTGELFFGEGSRLTVL.

This clonotype was recorded many times. V usage is TRBV28 and J usage is TRBJ1-2; no definite D call. V was shortened by 2 bases and J by 1 base, with 8 bases between the two germline ends. The CDR3 contains 14 residues. The germline CDR1 and CDR2 sequences are MDHEN and SYDVKM. Here the CDR3 DNA reads TGTGCCAGCAGTTTACAGTCCCTTAACTATGGCTACACCTTC. Protein: CASSLQSLNYGYTF.

The rearrangement uses TRBV12-3 or TRBV12-4 and TRBJ2-2, with D tentatively TRBD1 or TRBD2 (5 bases each). V lost 1 base to trimming and J lost 11 bases, with 11 bases between them. CDR3 length: 13 amino acids. CDR3 nucleotide sequence: TGTGCCAGCAGTTTAGGGGGGAACGACGAGCTGTTTTTT. It translates to CASSLGGNDELFF.

The gene calls are TRBV5-6 and TRBJ2-5; a weak D match, TRBD2 (6 bases). V lost 1 base, J lost 5 bases, and 21 bases lay in between. Germline CDR1 and CDR2: SGHDT and YYEEEE. The CDR3 has 17 amino acids. This chain's CDR3 is CASSLWDSSRLWETQYF. CDR3 DNA: TGTGCCAGCAGCTTGTGGGACTCTAGTCGCCTATGGGAGACCCAGTACTTC.

This clonotype was counted at least ten times. The chain uses TRBV20-1 and TRBJ2-3; D is undetermined. Germline CDR1 reads DFQATT; CDR2 reads SNEGSKA (reference sequence). Trimming removed 6 bases at V and 5 bases at J, with 6 bases between. The CDR3 sequence is 10 residues long. The CDR3 nucleotides read TGCAGTGCGACGCTAGATACGCAGTATTTT. Translation gives CSATLDTQYF.

The chain employs TRBV7-8 and TRBJ1-1; D gene ambiguous. Trimming took 5 bases from V and 6 from J, leaving 19 bases between them. The germline CDR1 and CDR2 sequences are SGHVS and FQNEAQ. This CDR3 comprises 15 residues. CDR3 nucleotides: TGTGCCAGCAGCCCCTTATACCCTGGGGAGGCTGAAGCTTTCTTT. It encodes CASSPLYPGEAEAFF.

This clonotype was detected many times. The chain links TRBV29-1 to TRBJ2-5, with 7 bases matching TRBD2. The CDR3 contains 14 residues. The germline gives CDR1 SQVTM, CDR2 ANQGSEA. Unmatched junction bases numbered 9, after V lost 6 bases and J lost 2 bases. CDR3 protein: CSVKAGPTQETQYF. The CDR3 region has the DNA TGCAGCGTCAAAGCGGGGCCAACACAAGAGACCCAGTACTTC.

The sample holds many counts of this clonotype. The chain couples TRBV28 to TRBJ2-7, with D maybe TRBD2 (5 bases). Looked up from germline, CDR1 is MDHEN and CDR2 is SYDVKM. This CDR3 has 15 amino acids. V lost 7 bases, J lost 6 bases, and 22 bases lay in between. The CDR3 protein is CASTPPPGVTREQYF. The CDR3 DNA reads TGTGCCAGCACTCCCCCCCCCGGGGTTACGCGCGAGCAGTACTTC.

Points on this clonotype: The conserved closing phenylalanine or tryptophan is absent in this CDR3, likely reflecting a read error. The V and J genes are TRBV11-2 and TRBJ1-1; D gene uncertain. V was trimmed by 3 bases and J by 4 bases, leaving 15 bases between them. From germline, CDR1 is SGHAT and CDR2 FQNNGV. The CDR3 has 15 residues. CDR3 loop: CASSFSILMATEAFL. The CDR3 DNA sequence: TGTGCCAGCAGCTTCTCCATCCTAATGGCCACTGAAGCTTTCCTT.

This clonotype was detected ten times or more. The genes are TRBV12-3 or TRBV12-4 and TRBJ2-7, with D unresolved. This CDR3 comprises 13 residues. The ends were cut back, 3 bases at V and 0 bases at J, with 6 bases in the middle. The CDR3: CASSLLASYEQYF. DNA of the CDR3: TGTGCCAGCAGTTTGCTTGCCTCCTACGAGCAGTACTTC.

This clonotype was observed at least ten times. The rearrangement links TRBV27 to TRBJ2-7; TRBD2 agrees at 11 bases. The V segment lost 7 bases and the J segment 9 bases; nucleotides outside the gene matches: 5. CDR1 is MNHEY and CDR2 is SMNVEV in the germline V gene (reference sequence). The CDR3 has 12 amino acids. CDR3 DNA sequence: TGTGCCAGCAAGGGACTAGCGGACGTGCAGTACTTC. This encodes CASKGLADVQYF.

The chain has TRBV6-2 or TRBV6-3 and TRBJ1-5; D remains unclear. The germline V gene has CDR1 MNHEY and CDR2 SVGEGT. Trimming removed 5 bases from V and 0 bases from J, with 11 bases in between. CDR3 length: 15 amino acids. The DNA of the CDR3 is TGTGCCAGCAGTCGTTGGGGAGATAGCAATCAGCCCCAGCATTTT. Protein sequence: CASSRWGDSNQPQHF.

This chain connects TRBV5-5 to TRBJ2-7, with a possible D match to TRBD1 (5 bases). The germline CDR1 and CDR2 sequences are SGHKS and YYEKEE (reference sequence). The CDR3 sequence is 14 residues long. Deletions cut 0 bases from V and 6 bases from J, with 13 bases between. The CDR3 nucleotides are TGTGCCAGCAGCTTGGCGTTTGGGGCCGGCGAGCAGTACTTC. Translation gives CASSLAFGAGEQYF.

The chain carries TRBV11-1 and TRBJ2-1; D may match TRBD1 or TRBD2 (6 bases each). Germline CDR1 and CDR2: SGHAT and FQDESV (reference sequence). This CDR3 has 15 amino acids. With 5 bases removed from V and 5 bases from J, the gap between germline ends came to 16 bases. The CDR3 DNA is TGTGCCAGCAGCCCGCGGGACACGGTCGACAATGAGCAGTTCTTC. It encodes CASSPRDTVDNEQFF.

The rearrangement joins TRBV19 to TRBJ1-2, with D possibly being TRBD1 (5 bases). V shed 6 bases and J shed 4 bases, with 9 bases lying between them. Germline CDR1 is LNHDA and CDR2 is SQIVND (reference sequence). The CDR3 runs 12 residues. This CDR3 reads CASRDSVYGYTF. The CDR3 bases are TGTGCCAGTAGAGACAGCGTCTATGGCTACACCTTC. The full variable domain, with the rest looked up from reference TRBV19 and TRBJ1-2, is DGGITQSPKYLFRKEGQNVTLSCEQNLNHDAMYWYRQDPGQGLRLIYYSQIVNDFQKGDIAEGYSVSREKKESFPLTVTSAQKNPTAFYLCASRDSVYGYTFGSGTRLTVV.

This clonotype was detected ten times or more. This chain connects TRBV20-1 to TRBJ2-3, with TRBD2 identical over 8 bases. The CDR3 is 14 residues long. V gave up 1 base and J gave up 0 bases; unmatched junction bases: 0. The germline CDR1 and CDR2 sequences are DFQATT and SNEGSKA (reference sequence). CDR3 nucleotide sequence: TGCAGTGCTAGAGGACTAGCGAGCACAGATACGCAGTATTTT. This gives the protein CSARGLASTDTQYF.

In its sample, this clonotype was seen a few times. The rearrangement uses TRBV7-2 and TRBJ2-6; TRBD1 agrees at 8 bases. In germline, CDR1 is SGHTA, CDR2 FQGNSA. This CDR3 has 15 amino acids. The junction had 4 bases not matched to a gene; V was cut back by 5 bases and J by 4 bases. CDR3 loop: CASSTTGAGANVLTF. DNA for the CDR3: TGTGCCAGCAGCACGACAGGGGCAGGGGCCAACGTCCTGACTTTC.